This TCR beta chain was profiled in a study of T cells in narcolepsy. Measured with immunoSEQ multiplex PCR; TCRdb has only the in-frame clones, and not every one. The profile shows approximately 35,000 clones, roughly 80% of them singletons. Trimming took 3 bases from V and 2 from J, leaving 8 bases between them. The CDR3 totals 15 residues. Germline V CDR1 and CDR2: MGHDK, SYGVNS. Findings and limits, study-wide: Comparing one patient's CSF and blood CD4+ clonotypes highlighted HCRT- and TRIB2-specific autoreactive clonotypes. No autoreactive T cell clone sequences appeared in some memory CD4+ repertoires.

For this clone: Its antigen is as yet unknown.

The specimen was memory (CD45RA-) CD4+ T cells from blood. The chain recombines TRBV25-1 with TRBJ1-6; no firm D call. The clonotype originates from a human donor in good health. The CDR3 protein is CASSDPVAYNSPLHF. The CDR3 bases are TGTGCCAGCAGTGACCCGGTCGCCTATAATTCACCCCTCCACTTT.